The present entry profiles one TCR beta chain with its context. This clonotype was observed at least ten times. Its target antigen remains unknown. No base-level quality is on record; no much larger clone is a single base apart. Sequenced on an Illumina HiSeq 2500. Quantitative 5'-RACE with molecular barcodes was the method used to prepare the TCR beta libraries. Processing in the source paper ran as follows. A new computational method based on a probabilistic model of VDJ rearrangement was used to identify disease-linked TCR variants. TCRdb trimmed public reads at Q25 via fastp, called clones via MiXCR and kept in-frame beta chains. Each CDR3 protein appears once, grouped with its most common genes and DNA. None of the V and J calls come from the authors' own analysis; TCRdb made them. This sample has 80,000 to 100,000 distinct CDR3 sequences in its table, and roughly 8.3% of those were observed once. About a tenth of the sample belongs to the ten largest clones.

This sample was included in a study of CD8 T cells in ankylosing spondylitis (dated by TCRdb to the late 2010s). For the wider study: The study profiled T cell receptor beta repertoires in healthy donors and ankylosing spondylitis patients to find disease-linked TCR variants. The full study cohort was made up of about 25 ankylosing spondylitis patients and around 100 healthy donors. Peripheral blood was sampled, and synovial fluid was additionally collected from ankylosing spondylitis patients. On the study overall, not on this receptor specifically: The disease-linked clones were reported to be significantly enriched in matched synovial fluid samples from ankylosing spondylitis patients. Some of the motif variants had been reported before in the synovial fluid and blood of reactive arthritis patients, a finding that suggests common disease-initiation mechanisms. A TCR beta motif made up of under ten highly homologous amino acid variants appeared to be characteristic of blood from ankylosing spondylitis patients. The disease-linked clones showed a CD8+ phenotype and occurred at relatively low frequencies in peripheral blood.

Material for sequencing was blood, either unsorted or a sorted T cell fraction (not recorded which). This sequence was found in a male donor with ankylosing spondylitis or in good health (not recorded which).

The CDR3 protein is CASSTGTGPQPQHF. In nucleotides, the sequence is TGTGCCAGCTCAACCGGGACAGGGCCTCAGCCCCAGCATTTT. The sequence joins TRBV18 to TRBJ1-5, with 9 middle bases fitting TRBD1. Trimmed from V: 5 bases; trimmed from J: 6 bases; junction bases lacking a gene match: 5. Per the germline V gene, KGHSH is the CDR1 and LQKENI is the CDR2. Reading from cysteine to phenylalanine, the CDR3 counts 14 amino acids. The retained sequence is limited to the CDR3, 42 bases, with the frame set at the first base.